These 28 T cell receptor beta chains originate from one sample sequenced in a study of blood T cell repertoires in COVID-19. Here immunoSEQ multiplex PCR was the method, and the copy in TCRdb shows in-frame clones only, minus some. The sample carries approximately 240,000 clones, 75% to 90% recorded once. Sequenced material: PBMCs or T cells enriched from blood (not recorded which). The origin of the receptors is a woman between 18 and 29 years old in a cohort exposed to, infected with or recovered from COVID-19 (not recorded which).

This chain connects TRBV19 to TRBJ2-2; perhaps TRBD2 as D (5 bases). V dropped 1 base and J dropped 5 bases, with 11 bases sitting between them. CDR1 and CDR2 (germline): LNHDA, SQIVND (reference sequence). The CDR3 totals 15 residues. The CDR3 protein is CASSIAPSLTGELFF. The CDR3 DNA follows: TGTGCCAGTAGTATAGCCCCTAGCCTGACCGGGGAGCTGTTTTTT.

The chain joins TRBV9 to TRBJ2-1, with 8 bases lining up with TRBD2. The germline V gene encodes CDR1 SGDLS and CDR2 YYNGEE. Trimming cost V 2 bases and J 1 base; bases outside gene matches: 5. CDR3 length equals 16 residues. CDR3 bases: TGTGCCAGCAGCGTCTCTGTAGCGGGGTCCTACAATGAGCAGTTCTTC. Translation gives CASSVSVAGSYNEQFF.

V usage is TRBV7-3 and J usage is TRBJ2-5; D perhaps matches TRBD1 (5 bases). The CDR3 has 14 residues. Trimming shortened V by 5 bases and J by 4 bases, and 14 bases separated the two germline ends. Germline CDR1 is SGHTA and CDR2 is FQGTGA. The CDR3 protein is CASSPDDRVETQYF. CDR3 sequence (DNA): TGTGCCAGCAGCCCGGACGACAGAGTAGAGACCCAGTACTTC.

The chain is built from TRBV5-1 and TRBJ1-5; D is possibly TRBD1 (5 bases). The CDR3 extends over 15 amino acids. Germline assignment: CDR1 SGHRS and CDR2 YFSETQ. Trimming removed 2 bases at V and 2 bases at J, with 11 bases between. The CDR3: CASSLEGEGNQPQHF. The DNA for the CDR3 is TGCGCCAGCAGCTTAGAAGGGGAGGGCAATCAGCCCCAGCATTTT.

The J gene is TRBJ1-4, the V gene TRBV3-1 (or the pseudogene TRBV3-2), with D tentatively TRBD1 (6 bases). The CDR3 has 13 residues. CDR1 and CDR2 from the germline V gene are LGHDT and YNNKEL (reference sequence). V lost 4 bases to trimming and J lost 7 bases, with 10 bases between them. CDR3: CASSLGGGEKLFF. DNA of the CDR3: TGTGCCAGCAGCCTAGGGGGTGGTGAAAAACTGTTTTTT.

The chain's CDR3 is CSVSFMDRERAFF. CDR3 bases: TGCAGTGTTAGTTTTATGGACAGGGAAAGAGCTTTCTTT. This rearrangement joins TRBV20-1 to TRBJ1-1, with 8 bases identical to TRBD1. Germline V gene data show CDR1 as DFQATT and CDR2 as SNEGSKA (reference sequence). This CDR3 has 13 residues. After removal of 7 bases from V and 10 bases from J, the junction contained 14 bases not matched to a gene.

The chain carries TRBV11-3 and TRBJ2-2; D possibly corresponds to TRBD2 (5 bases). V dropped 4 bases and J dropped 5 bases, with 17 bases sitting between them. The V gene's germline CDR1 is SGHNT and CDR2 YENEEA. CDR3 length equals 16 residues. The CDR3 DNA reads TGTGCCAGCAGCTCCTTTATGGACTCTGGGACCGGGGAGCTGTTTTTT. This encodes CASSSFMDSGTGELFF.

The chain couples TRBV11-2 to TRBJ1-2; 7 bases match TRBD1. The CDR3 runs to 13 residues. The V gene end was trimmed by 5 bases and the J gene end by 4 bases; junction bases not matched to a gene: 4. Per the germline V gene, CDR1 is SGHAT and CDR2 is FQNNGV. Here the CDR3 reads CASSPRDSYGYTF. In DNA form, the CDR3 reads TGTGCCAGCAGCCCCCGGGACAGCTATGGCTACACCTTC.

The chain employs TRBV2 and TRBJ1-5; unclear D gene. V lost 7 bases and J 4 bases, leaving 11 bases between the germline ends. The CDR3 length is 13 residues. Germline lookup yields CDR1 SNHLY and CDR2 FYNNEI. The CDR3: CASTEGPNQPQHF. CDR3 nucleotide sequence: TGTGCCAGCACCGAGGGTCCTAATCAGCCCCAGCATTTT.

The genes are TRBV2 and TRBJ1-5; D unclear. Germline assignment: CDR1 SNHLY and CDR2 FYNNEI. Trimming shortened V by 6 bases and J by 5 bases, and 11 bases separated the two germline ends. The CDR3 totals 13 residues. The chain's CDR3 is CASSRDTHQPQHF. The CDR3 coding sequence is TGTGCCAGCAGCCGAGACACCCATCAGCCCCAGCATTTT. Full variable domain (rest looked up from reference TRBV2 and TRBJ1-5): EPEVTQTPSHQVTQMGQEVILRCVPISNHLYFYWYRQILGQKVEFLVSFYNNEISEKSEIFDDQFSVERPDGSNFTLKIRSTKLEDSAMYFCASSRDTHQPQHFGDGTRLSIL.

This clone was observed a single time. The V call is TRBV5-4, the J call TRBJ2-7; TRBD2 aligns across 12 bases. Germline trimming cut 0 bases from V and 4 bases from J; bases unmatched to any gene: 8. The germline gives CDR1 SGHNT, CDR2 YYREEE (reference sequence). This CDR3 region has 17 residues. In nucleotides, the CDR3 is TGTGCCAGCAGCTTGGAAACAGGACTAGCGGGAAGGTACGAGCAGTACTTC. This gives the protein CASSLETGLAGRYEQYF.

The CDR3 DNA is TGCGCCAGCAGTACCGGGAGCCTTGGAAACACCATATATTTT. This sequence encodes CASSTGSLGNTIYF. The chain carries TRBV10-2 and TRBJ1-3; no reliable D call. V lost 5 bases and J lost 3, with 11 bases in between. The CDR3 spans 14 residues. Germline lookup yields CDR1 WSHSY and CDR2 SAAADI.

The chain's CDR3 is CASRSVQETQYF. The CDR3 DNA follows: TGTGCCAGCAGGTCAGTTCAAGAGACCCAGTACTTC. The J gene is TRBJ2-5, the V gene TRBV2; no definite D call. The germline V and J ends were trimmed by 6 bases and 2 bases, with 7 bases remaining between them. The germline gives CDR1 SNHLY, CDR2 FYNNEI. CDR3 length: 12 residues.

This chain joins TRBV2 and TRBJ1-2; weak D call: TRBD1 (6 bases). The CDR3 consists of 13 residues. Germline assignment: CDR1 SNHLY and CDR2 FYNNEI. Trimming took 9 bases from V and 2 from J, leaving 13 bases between them. The CDR3 spells CASGRDTNYGYTF. DNA of the CDR3: TGTGCCAGTGGGAGGGACACAAACTATGGCTACACCTTC.

The chain links TRBV5-4 to TRBJ1-1; 7 bases fit TRBD1. The CDR3 sequence is 12 residues long. The V gene end was trimmed by 0 bases and the J gene end by 8 bases; junction bases not matched to a gene: 1. CDR1 is SGHNT and CDR2 is YYREEE in the germline V gene (reference sequence). The DNA of the CDR3 is TGTGCCAGCAGCTTGGCGGACAGGGAAGCTTTCTTT. Translating gives CASSLADREAFF.

The chain is built from TRBV19 and TRBJ2-7, with D possibly TRBD1 on 5 matching bases. CDR3 length equals 16 residues. V gave up 1 base and J gave up 0 bases, with 13 bases separating them. Germline lookup yields CDR1 LNHDA and CDR2 SQIVND (reference sequence). In DNA form, the CDR3 reads TGTGCCAGTAGTATAGGGGGCTTACGGTTCTCCTACGAGCAGTACTTC. Amino acid sequence: CASSIGGLRFSYEQYF.

The chain recombines TRBV15 with TRBJ1-1, with D tentatively TRBD1 (5 bases). Trimming took off 0 bases at V and 0 bases at J, with 11 bases between the two ends. This CDR3 region has 16 residues. The germline V gene has CDR1 LNHNV and CDR2 YYDKDF (reference sequence). The CDR3 DNA is TGTGCCACCAGCAGAGATCCAGACAGCCTGAACACTGAAGCTTTCTTT. This sequence encodes CATSRDPDSLNTEAFF.

The chain uses TRBV18 and TRBJ1-1; D perhaps matches TRBD1 (6 bases). From germline, CDR1 is KGHSH and CDR2 LQKENI. Trimming took off 3 bases at V and 1 base at J, with 12 bases between the two ends. The length of the CDR3 is 15 residues. The chain's CDR3 is CASSPGQIQNTEAFF. The CDR3 DNA sequence: TGTGCCAGCTCACCGGGACAAATACAGAACACTGAAGCTTTCTTT.

This clone was recorded only once. V is TRBV28 and J is TRBJ1-1; 7 bases map to TRBD1. Germline loops: CDR1 MDHEN, CDR2 SYDVKM. The CDR3 extends over 11 amino acids. V gave up 8 bases and J gave up 9 bases; unmatched junction bases: 6. The DNA of the CDR3 is TGTGCCAGCGGGGGGACAGACAAAGCTTTCTTT. This sequence encodes CASGGTDKAFF.

The chain links TRBV19 to TRBJ1-6; 7 bases are shared with TRBD1. V was pared by 6 bases and J by 7 bases, with 3 bases of the junction left unmatched. The CDR3 is made up of 13 amino acids. In germline, CDR1 is LNHDA, CDR2 SQIVND (reference sequence). The CDR3 reads CASRGQQNSPLHF. The CDR3 bases are TGTGCCAGTAGGGGACAGCAGAATTCACCCCTCCACTTT.

The V call is TRBV9, the J call TRBJ2-3; 7 nucleotides align to TRBD2. The length of the CDR3 is 15 residues. V dropped 6 bases and J dropped 0; count of bases not matched to a gene: 7. Germline V gene lookup returns CDR1 SGDLS and CDR2 YYNGEE. The chain's CDR3 is CASTTRGESTDTQYF. CDR3 coding DNA: TGTGCCAGCACCACTCGGGGGGAGAGCACAGATACGCAGTATTTT.

The V gene is TRBV5-6, the J gene TRBJ1-2; D is possibly TRBD1 (6 bases). This CDR3 spans 14 amino acids. Trimming removed 1 base at V and 1 base at J, with 8 bases between. CDR1 and CDR2 (germline): SGHDT, YYEEEE. The CDR3 nucleotides are TGTGCCAGCAGCTTGCAGGGGATTAACTATGGCTACACCTTC. Protein: CASSLQGINYGYTF.

The chain recombines TRBV10-2 with TRBJ2-7, with a weak D call TRBD1 (5 bases). The CDR3 runs 14 residues. Trimming pared 1 base from V and 4 bases from J, leaving 11 bases between. CDR1 and CDR2 (germline): WSHSY, SAAADI. DNA of the CDR3: TGCGCCAGCAGTGAGTTTGGGGCAGAATACGAGCAGTACTTC. Residues: CASSEFGAEYEQYF.

V is TRBV5-1 and J is TRBJ1-2, with unresolved D. V lost 0 bases and J lost 0, with 12 bases in between. Germline V CDR1 and CDR2: SGHRS, YFSETQ. The length of the CDR3 is 16 residues. Here the CDR3 reads CASSLVEGRSNYGYTF. CDR3 coding DNA: TGCGCCAGCAGCTTGGTGGAGGGTAGGTCTAACTATGGCTACACCTTC.

In this sample, this clone turned up once. The chain has TRBV6-5 and TRBJ1-2; D unclear. The CDR3 contains 12 residues. The V end lost 7 bases, the J end lost 6 bases, and 12 bases lay between the germline ends. Germline CDR1 is MNHEY and CDR2 is SVGAGI. The CDR3 sequence: CASNVQEDGYTF. Here the CDR3 DNA reads TGTGCCAGCAACGTGCAGGAAGATGGCTACACCTTC.

V usage is TRBV5-8 and J usage is TRBJ2-7; TRBD2 matches at 9 bases. Trimming cost V 0 bases and J 6 bases; bases outside gene matches: 10. Germline CDR1 and CDR2: SGHTS and YDEGEE. This CDR3 region has 16 residues. This chain's CDR3 is CASSLGLAGNLGEQYF. The CDR3 region has the DNA TGTGCCAGCAGCTTGGGGCTAGCGGGGAACTTGGGCGAGCAGTACTTC.

The chain is built from TRBV6-5 and TRBJ1-2; a weak D match, TRBD1 (5 bases). Germline CDR1 MNHEY, CDR2 SVGAGI. The CDR3 covers 11 residues. Trimming stripped 8 bases from V and 3 bases from J, with 7 bases between. The CDR3 DNA is TGTGCCAGCGCAGGGCACTATGGCTACACCTTC. This translates into CASAGHYGYTF.

This chain's CDR3 is CASSPSYEQYF. CDR3 DNA: TGTGCCAGCAGCCCTTCCTACGAGCAGTACTTC. The chain uses TRBV7-3 and TRBJ2-7; no clear D. V lost 5 bases and J 1 base, leaving 3 bases between the germline ends. The CDR3 sequence is 11 residues long. CDR1 is SGHTA, CDR2 FQGTGA, per germline.